A selection of T cell receptor beta chains follows, all from one sample in a study of blood T cell repertoires in COVID-19. The protocol was immunoSEQ multiplex PCR, while the TCRdb copy is restricted to in-frame clones and leaves out a portion. Of 120,000 to 150,000 clones in the sample, roughly 82% were seen once. Sequencing was carried out using peripheral blood. These receptors were obtained from a human donor with acute or convalescent COVID-19. The donor label of this sample is uncertain. Each CDR3 is given with its conserved first and last residue. D genes are given only for firm matches. Clone size, where shown, is once, few, many, or a class for clones that have expanded.

TRBV19	TRBJ1-6	.	TRBD1	CASSMGTDNSPLHF	TGTGCCAGTAGTATGGGGACAGATAATTCACCCCTCCACTTT
TRBV25-1	TRBJ1-2	.	TRBD1	CASSEDGTGIDYGYTF	TGTGCCAGCAGTGAGGACGGGACAGGGATCGACTATGGCTACACCTTC
TRBV10-3	TRBJ1-1	.	.	CAISEDQAGTEAFF	TGTGCCATCAGTGAAGACCAGGCTGGCACTGAAGCTTTCTTT
TRBV29-1	TRBJ2-5	.	.	CSVVPFEMPETQYF	TGCAGCGTTGTACCTTTTGAGATGCCTGAGACCCAGTACTTC
TRBV19	TRBJ1-1	.	.	CASSITNTEAFF	TGTGCCAGTAGTATAACTAACACTGAAGCTTTCTTT
TRBV5-5	TRBJ2-5	.	.	CASSSWGGQETQYF	TGTGCCAGCAGCTCCTGGGGCGGCCAAGAGACCCAGTACTTC
TRBV20-1	TRBJ1-2	few	TRBD1	CSASTGDYGYTF	TGCAGTGCTAGTACAGGGGATTATGGCTACACCTTC
TRBV4-1	TRBJ2-2	.	TRBD1	CATEDVPGQGQYGELFF	TGCGCCACCGAAGATGTCCCGGGACAGGGACAATACGGGGAGCTGTTTTTT
TRBV9	TRBJ2-6	.	.	CASSVSIRGSTSGANVLTF	TGTGCCAGCAGCGTATCAATCAGGGGTTCAACCTCTGGGGCCAACGTCCTGACTTTC
TRBV2	TRBJ1-1	.	.	CASSVGELRTEAFF	TGTGCCAGCAGTGTCGGGGAACTGAGGACTGAAGCTTTCTTT
TRBV6-2/TRBV6-3	TRBJ2-1	.	.	CASSYYSRGNEQFF	TGTGCCAGCAGTTACTACTCCAGGGGTAATGAGCAGTTCTTC